The source of this T cell receptor (beta chain) is a study of T cells after yellow fever vaccination. Study-level findings and limits: At 95% to 98% for CD4 and 75% to 90% for CD8, most primary-vaccination clones showed up again after the booster.

This CDR3 region has 13 residues. Between the trimmed V and J ends, which lost 2 bases and 4 bases, there was a span of 7 bases. Germline CDR1 reads SGHRS; CDR2 reads YFSETQ. Worth noting for this clonotype: What it recognizes is unknown.

Conversion of TCR transcripts into cDNA relied on 5'RACE template switching, which added a universal primer site and UMIs. TCRdb reanalysed the 5' RACE reads using MiXCR and keeps one entry per CDR3 protein. The sample contains 200,000 to 300,000 distinct CDR3 sequences, about 3.9% of which appear only once. This sequence joins TRBV5-1 and TRBJ2-1, with D unclear. This TCR came from a man aged 18 to 29 who received the YFV17D yellow fever vaccine. The sequences come from PBMCs, collected 15 days after the yellow fever booster vaccination. In DNA form, the CDR3 reads TGCGCCAGCAGCTTCCTAGGTTACAATGAGCAGTTCTTC. This translates into CASSFLGYNEQFF.